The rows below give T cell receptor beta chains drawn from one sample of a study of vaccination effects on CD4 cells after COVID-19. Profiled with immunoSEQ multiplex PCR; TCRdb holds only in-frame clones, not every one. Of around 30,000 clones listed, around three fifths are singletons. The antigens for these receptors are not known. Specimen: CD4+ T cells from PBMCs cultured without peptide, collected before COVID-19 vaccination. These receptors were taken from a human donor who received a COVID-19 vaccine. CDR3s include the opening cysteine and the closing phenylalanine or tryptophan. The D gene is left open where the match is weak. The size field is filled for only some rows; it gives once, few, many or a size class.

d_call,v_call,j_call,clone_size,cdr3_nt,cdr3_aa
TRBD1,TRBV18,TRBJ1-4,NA,TGTGCCAGCTCACCAGGCCTAGGACAGGGGGCAGAAAAACTGTTTTTT,CASSPGLGQGAEKLFF
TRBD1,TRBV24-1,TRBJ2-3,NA,TGTGCCACCAGAGGGACAGGGGGCACAGATACGCAGTATTTT,CATRGTGGTDTQYF
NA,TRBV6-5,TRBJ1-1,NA,TGTGCCAGCAGCGACTATAGGGACACTGAAGCTTTCTTT,CASSDYRDTEAFF
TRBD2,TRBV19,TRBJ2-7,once,TGTGCCAGTAGTAGGGGACTAGCGGGAATCTCCTACGAGCAGTACTTC,CASSRGLAGISYEQYF
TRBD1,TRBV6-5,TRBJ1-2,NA,TGTGCCAGCAGCCGGACAGGGGGTGACTATGGCTACACCTTC,CASSRTGGDYGYTF
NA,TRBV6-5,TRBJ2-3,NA,TGTGCCAGCAGATACGCTGGGGGGGCCACAGATACGCAGTATTTT,CASRYAGGATDTQYF
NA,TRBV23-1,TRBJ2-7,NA,TGCGCCAGCAGTCAATCGCACAGCCCCATAAGGATCTCCTACGAGCAGTACTTC,CASSQSHSPIRISYEQYF
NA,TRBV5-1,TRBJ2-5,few,TGCGCCAGCAGCTTCCATGACGCGGGGAAAGAGACCCAGTACTTC,CASSFHDAGKETQYF
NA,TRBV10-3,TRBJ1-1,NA,TGTGCCATCAGACCCGGAGGGAAGGACACTGAAGCTTTCTTT,CAIRPGGKDTEAFF
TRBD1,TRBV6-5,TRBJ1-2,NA,TGTGCCAGCGGGACAGATATGGGTTATGGCTACACCTTC,CASGTDMGYGYTF
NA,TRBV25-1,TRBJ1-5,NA,TGTGCCAGCAGTGAAGGCATGGGGCCCCAGCATTTT,CASSEGMGPQHF
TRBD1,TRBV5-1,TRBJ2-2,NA,TGCGCCAGCAGCCCCCCGAGGGACGCGGGCAGGGGGCTATCCGGGGAGCTGTTTTTT,CASSPPRDAGRGLSGELFF
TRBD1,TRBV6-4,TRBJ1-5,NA,TGTGCCAGCAGTGAGACAGGGGGCAATCAGCCCCAGCATTTT,CASSETGGNQPQHF
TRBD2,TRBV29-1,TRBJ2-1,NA,TGCAGCGTTGAAGATCGTGCTAGCGGGAGCCAGGGTGAGCAGTTCTTC,CSVEDRASGSQGEQFF
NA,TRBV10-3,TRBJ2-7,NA,TGTGCCATCAGTGAGTCGAAGTCGGACGGGGGCGAGCAGTACTTC,CAISESKSDGGEQYF
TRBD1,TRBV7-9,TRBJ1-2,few,TGTGCCAGCAGCCCCGACAGGGTAGGCTATGGCTACACCTTC,CASSPDRVGYGYTF
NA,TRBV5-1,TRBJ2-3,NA,TGCGCCAGCAGCTTGGAGGGTAACACAGATACGCAGTATTTT,CASSLEGNTDTQYF
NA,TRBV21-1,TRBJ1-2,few,TGTGCCAGCAGCCAGAGGACGGTCCTCTATGGCTACACCTTC,CASSQRTVLYGYTF
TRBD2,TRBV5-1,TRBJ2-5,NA,TGCGCCAGCAGCACGGGGGGATCCGGAGGGGAGACCCAGTACTTC,CASSTGGSGGETQYF
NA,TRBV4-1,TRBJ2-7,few,TGCGCCAGCAGCCAAGTTCCGGGGGCTGGGGAGCAGTACTTC,CASSQVPGAGEQYF
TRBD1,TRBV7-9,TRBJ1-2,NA,TGTGCCAGCAGCTTAAGTGGCCAGGGGGACGTTGCTGGCTACACCTTC,CASSLSGQGDVAGYTF
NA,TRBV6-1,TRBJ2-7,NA,TGTGCCAGCAGTGAATCTGGGGTAATCTACGAGCAGTACTTC,CASSESGVIYEQYF
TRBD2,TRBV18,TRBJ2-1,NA,TGTGCCAGCTCTCGACTAGCGGGCTCCTACAATGAGCAGTTCTTC,CASSRLAGSYNEQFF
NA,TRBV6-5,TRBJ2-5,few,TGTGCCAGCGGCATCAGGGCTTTCCCCAAAGAGACCCAGTACTTC,CASGIRAFPKETQYF
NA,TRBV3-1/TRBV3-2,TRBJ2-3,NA,TGTGCCAGCAGCCGAAATCAGGGTGATACGCAGTATTTT,CASSRNQGDTQYF
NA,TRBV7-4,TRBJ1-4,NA,TGTGCCAGCGGTCAAACAGGGTTTGGGGAAAAACTGTTTTTT,CASGQTGFGEKLFF
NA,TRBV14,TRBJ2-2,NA,TGTGCCAGCAGCCAAGCCGGCGGGGAGCTGTTTTTT,CASSQAGGELFF
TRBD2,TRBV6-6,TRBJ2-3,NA,TGTGCCAGCAGTCATGGGGGCGGGAGGACGGGCACAGATACGCAGTATTTT,CASSHGGGRTGTDTQYF
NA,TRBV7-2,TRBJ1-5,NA,TGTGCCAGCAGCTTCTCACGGTTCGATCAGCCCCAGCATTTT,CASSFSRFDQPQHF
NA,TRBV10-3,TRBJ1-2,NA,TGTGCCATCAGTGAACCGGACAGCTCCTATGGCTACACCTTC,CAISEPDSSYGYTF
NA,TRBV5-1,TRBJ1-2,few,TGCGCCAGCAGCTTGCTTCCGGCAGGGATCAACTATGGCTACACCTTC,CASSLLPAGINYGYTF
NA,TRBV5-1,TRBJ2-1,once,TGCGCCAGCAGCCCGGGACTGACAACCTGGGGCGATGAGCAGTTCTTC,CASSPGLTTWGDEQFF
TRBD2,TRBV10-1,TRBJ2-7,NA,TGCGCCACAAATCGCGGGGGTAACGAGCAGTACTTC,CATNRGGNEQYF
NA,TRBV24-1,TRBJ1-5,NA,TGTGCCACCAGTGATTTAACAGGGAATCAGCCCCAGCATTTT,CATSDLTGNQPQHF
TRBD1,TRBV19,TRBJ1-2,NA,TGTGCCAGTAGGACCACCTGGACAGGGGGCTTTGGCTACACCTTC,CASRTTWTGGFGYTF
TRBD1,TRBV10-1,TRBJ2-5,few,TGCGCCAGCAGTGACCGGGACAGCCAAGAGACCCAGTACTTC,CASSDRDSQETQYF
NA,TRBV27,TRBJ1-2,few,TGTGCCAGCAGCTCAGTGAGAGGCTATGGCTACACCTTC,CASSSVRGYGYTF
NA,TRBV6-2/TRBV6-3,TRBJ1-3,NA,TGTGCCAGCAGTCTCAGGGTTGGCGGAGACACCATATATTTT,CASSLRVGGDTIYF
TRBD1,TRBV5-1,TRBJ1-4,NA,TGCGCCAGCAGCTTTCTCGGGACAGAAAATGAAAAACTGTTTTTT,CASSFLGTENEKLFF
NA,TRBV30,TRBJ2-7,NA,TGTGCCTGGAGCGGGAGGGACAGGGCCTACGAGCAGTACTTC,CAWSGRDRAYEQYF
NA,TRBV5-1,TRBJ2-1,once,TGCGCCAGCAGCTTGGTCGGGAGCTATCAGAGAAATGAGCAGTTCTTC,CASSLVGSYQRNEQFF
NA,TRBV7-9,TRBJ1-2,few,TGTGCCAGCAGCCCGCGGCGGTCTAACTATGGCTACACCTTC,CASSPRRSNYGYTF
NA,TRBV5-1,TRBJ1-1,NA,TGCGCCAGCAGCCCCTCGGGGCCCCGAGGGAACACTGAAGCTTTCTTT,CASSPSGPRGNTEAFF
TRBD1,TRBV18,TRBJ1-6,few,TGTGCCAGCTCATCCCATCGTTCCGGACAGGGACCTAATTCACCCCTCCACTTT,CASSSHRSGQGPNSPLHF
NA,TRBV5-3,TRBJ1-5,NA,TGTGCCAGAAGCTTGTACAGGGCCCGTCGACAGCCCCAGCATTTT,CARSLYRARRQPQHF
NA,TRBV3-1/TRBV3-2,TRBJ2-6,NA,TGTGCCACCAGCTTTTCCTGGGCCAACGTCCTGACTTTC,CATSFSWANVLTF
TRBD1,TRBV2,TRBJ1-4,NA,TGTGCCAGCCGACAGGGCGCTAATGAAAAACTGTTTTTT,CASRQGANEKLFF
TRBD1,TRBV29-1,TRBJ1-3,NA,TGCAGCGTGACAGGGGGAGGAAACACCATATATTTT,CSVTGGGNTIYF
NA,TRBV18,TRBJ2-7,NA,TGTGCCAGCCTCAGGGGCCCCGACTACGAGCAGTACTTC,CASLRGPDYEQYF
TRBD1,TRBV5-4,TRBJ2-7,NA,TGTGCCAGCAGCTCATTCACAGGGGGAACCCACGAGCAGTACTTC,CASSSFTGGTHEQYF
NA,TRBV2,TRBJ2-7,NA,TGTGCCAGCAGCGCAAGGGCCGGTGAGGAGTACTTC,CASSARAGEEYF